Sequencing of this TCR beta chain was carried out in a study of blood T cell repertoires in COVID-19. Looking at the study overall: Material from acute and convalescent COVID-19 was sourced from the United States, Italy and Spain. T cells, B-cell-depleted T cells, or PBMCs provided the cDNA or gDNA that served as material.

Germline V CDR1 and CDR2: SNHLY, FYNNEI. The length of the CDR3 is 14 residues. V dropped 3 bases and J dropped 9; count of bases not matched to a gene: 5. Profiling relied on immunoSEQ multiplex PCR, and the TCRdb table lists in-frame clones only, not all of them. This sample has just over 650,000 clones, with about 90% found just once. The V call is TRBV2, the J call TRBJ1-2; 12 bases are a match to TRBD1. Sequencing used peripheral blood. The clonotype comes from a woman aged 18-30 years with acute or convalescent COVID-19. CDR3 bases: TGTGCCAGCAGTGACCTGGGACAGGGGGCACGCTACACCTTC. Translated: CASSDLGQGARYTF.